This T cell receptor beta chain was documented in a study of Graves' ophthalmopathy and Graves' hyperthyroidism. Findings and caveats of the study: Discriminating ophthalmopathy from stable hyperthyroidism, a 13-signature model attained a sensitivity of 85% to 90% and a specificity of 80% to 82%. Among expanded thyroid clonotypes above 0.001 frequency, most also occurred in blood.

Researchers took RNA transcripts and amplified TCR beta CDR3 regions from them. The library came from an HTBI-primed first-round RT-PCR and a second-round multiplex PCR. TCRdb redid the calling of the multiplex PCR reads with MiXCR, one entry per CDR3 protein. The sample includes around 1,000,000 distinct CDR3 sequences, less than 45% of them seen just once. This clonotype was recorded many times. Its antigen is not known. Germline-derived CDR1 and CDR2 are SNHLY and FYNNEI. This CDR3 is 13 amino acids long. J gave up 6 bases and V 7 bases, and 9 bases lay outside the gene matches. This sequence was found in an adult man with Graves' hyperthyroidism. What was sequenced was peripheral blood or thyroid tissue (not recorded which). The chain combines TRBV2 with TRBJ2-7, with TRBD1 matching over 7 bases. The CDR3 region is CASTPTGSGEQYF. The DNA for the CDR3 is TGTGCCAGCACTCCGACAGGGAGCGGCGAGCAGTACTTC.